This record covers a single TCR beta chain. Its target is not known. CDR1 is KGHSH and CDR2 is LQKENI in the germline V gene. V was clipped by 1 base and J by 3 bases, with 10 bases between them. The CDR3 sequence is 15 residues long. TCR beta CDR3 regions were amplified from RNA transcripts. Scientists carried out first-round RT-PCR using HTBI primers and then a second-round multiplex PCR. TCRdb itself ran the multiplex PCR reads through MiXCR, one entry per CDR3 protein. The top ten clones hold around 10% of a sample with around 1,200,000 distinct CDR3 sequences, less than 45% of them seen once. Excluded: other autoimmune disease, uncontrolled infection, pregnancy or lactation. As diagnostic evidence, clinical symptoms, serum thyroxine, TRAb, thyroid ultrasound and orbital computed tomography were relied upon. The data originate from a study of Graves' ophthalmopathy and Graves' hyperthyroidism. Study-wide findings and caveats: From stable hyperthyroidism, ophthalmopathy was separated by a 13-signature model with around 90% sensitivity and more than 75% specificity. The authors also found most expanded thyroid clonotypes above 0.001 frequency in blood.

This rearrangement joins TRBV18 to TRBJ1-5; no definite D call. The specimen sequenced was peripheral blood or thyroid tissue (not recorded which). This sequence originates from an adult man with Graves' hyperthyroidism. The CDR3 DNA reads TGTGCCAGCTCACCACTTTCGGGGAACAATCAGCCCCAGCATTTT. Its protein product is CASSPLSGNNQPQHF.